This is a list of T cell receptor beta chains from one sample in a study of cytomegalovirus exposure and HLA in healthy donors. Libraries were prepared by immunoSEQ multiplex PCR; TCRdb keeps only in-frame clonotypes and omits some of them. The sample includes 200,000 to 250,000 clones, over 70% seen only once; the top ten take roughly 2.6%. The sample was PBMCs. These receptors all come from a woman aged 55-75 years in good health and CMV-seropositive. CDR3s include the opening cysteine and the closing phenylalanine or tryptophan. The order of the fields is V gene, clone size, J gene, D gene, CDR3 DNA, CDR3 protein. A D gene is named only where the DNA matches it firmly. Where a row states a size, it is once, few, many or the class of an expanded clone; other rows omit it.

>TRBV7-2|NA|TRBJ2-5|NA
TGTGCCAGCAGCTTAGGGGGGGACGAGACCCAGTACTTC
CASSLGGDETQYF
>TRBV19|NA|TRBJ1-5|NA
TGTGCCAGTAGTTTAAGGGGCCCGAGCAATCAGCCCCAGCATTTT
CASSLRGPSNQPQHF
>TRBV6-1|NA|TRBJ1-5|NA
TGTGCCAGCCGAGGACAGACATATAGCAATCAGCCCCAGCATTTT
CASRGQTYSNQPQHF
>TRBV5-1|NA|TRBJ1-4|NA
TGCGCCAGCAGAATAGCTAGCGGGGTTGAAAAACTGTTTTTT
CASRIASGVEKLFF
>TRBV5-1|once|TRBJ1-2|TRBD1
TGCGCCAGCAGCCCCCACTGGACAGGGGATGGCTACACCTTC
CASSPHWTGDGYTF
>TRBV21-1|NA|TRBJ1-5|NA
TGTGCCAGCGATAAGGGAGATCAGCCCCAGCATTTT
CASDKGDQPQHF
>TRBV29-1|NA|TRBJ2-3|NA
TGCAGCGTACAGGTTCTGACTAGCACAGATACGCAGTATTTT
CSVQVLTSTDTQYF
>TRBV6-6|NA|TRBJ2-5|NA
TGTGCCAGCAGTTACGCGGGTCAAGAGACCCAGTACTTC
CASSYAGQETQYF
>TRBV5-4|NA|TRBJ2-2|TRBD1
TGTGCCAGCAGCCCAGGGGGTTCCACCGGGGAGCTGTTTTTT
CASSPGGSTGELFF
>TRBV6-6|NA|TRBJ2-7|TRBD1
TGTGCCAGCAAGATCGGGACAGGGGCGGGTTGGGACGAGCAGTACTTC
CASKIGTGAGWDEQYF
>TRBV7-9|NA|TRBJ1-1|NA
TGTGCCAGCAGCTTAGCCAGGGGCCCCACTGAAGCTTTCTTT
CASSLARGPTEAFF
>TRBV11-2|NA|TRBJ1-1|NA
TGTGCCAGTCGGGGAGGATTGGGCACTGAAGCTTTCTTT
CASRGGLGTEAFF
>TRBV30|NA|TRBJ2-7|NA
TGTGCCTGGAGCGCAACAGGATACGAGCAGTACTTC
CAWSATGYEQYF
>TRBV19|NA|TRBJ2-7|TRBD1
TGTGCCAGTAGTCCAGGGGGCCTGTACGAGCAGTACTTC
CASSPGGLYEQYF
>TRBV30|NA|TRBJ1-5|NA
TGTGCCTGGAGTGCGGTGGCAGGTAGCAATCAGCCCCAGCATTTT
CAWSAVAGSNQPQHF
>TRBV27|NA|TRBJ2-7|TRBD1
TGTGCCAGCAGCGGGACAGCTTACTTCTACGAGCAGTACTTC
CASSGTAYFYEQYF
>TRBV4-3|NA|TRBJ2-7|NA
TGCGCCAGCAGCCAAGTCGGGGGTTTTGAGCAGTACTTC
CASSQVGGFEQYF
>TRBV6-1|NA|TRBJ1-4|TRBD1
TGTGCCAGCAGCGGGACAGGGAATCATAATGAAAAACTGTTTTTT
CASSGTGNHNEKLFF
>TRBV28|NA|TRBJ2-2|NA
TGTGCCAGCAGTTTTCGAGGCGGAGGAAGAGGCACCGGGGAGCTGTTTTTT
CASSFRGGGRGTGELFF
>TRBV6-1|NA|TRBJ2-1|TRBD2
TGTGCCAGCAGTGAAAGACTAGCGGGGGCCGATGAGCAGTTCTTC
CASSERLAGADEQFF